The 15 T cell receptor beta chains listed next were all sequenced from one sample in a study of cytomegalovirus exposure and HLA in healthy donors. PCR amplification relied on 60 Vbeta primers (plus 13 Jbeta primers). Profiled with immunoSEQ multiplex PCR; TCRdb holds only in-frame clones, not every one. The sample holds some 130,000 clones, around 63% seen once. Sequenced: PBMCs. Source of these receptors: a human donor in good health.

This clone has only a few counts. This rearrangement joins TRBV5-1 to TRBJ1-6, with 7 nucleotides matching TRBD1. V shed 3 bases, J shed 8 bases, and the junction held 11 bases outside the gene matches. The CDR3 runs to 16 residues. The germline V gene encodes CDR1 SGHRS and CDR2 YFSETQ. CDR3 coding DNA: TGCGCCAGCAGCTGGGGTCCGGAACAGGGGTATTCACCCCTCCACTTT. Translated, it gives CASSWGPEQGYSPLHF.

The chain carries TRBV5-1 and TRBJ2-1; 7 bases match TRBD1. The CDR3 is 14 amino acids. The germline V gene encodes CDR1 SGHRS and CDR2 YFSETQ. V shed 5 bases and J 13 bases; nucleotides not matched to a gene: 15. CDR3 coding DNA: TGCGCCAGCAGTCCATACAGGGGCTCTGGGGGTCAGTTCTTC. This gives the protein CASSPYRGSGGQFF.

The chain is built from TRBV6-6 and TRBJ2-4, with TRBD2 matching over 7 bases. This CDR3 spans 13 amino acids. Unmatched junction bases numbered 6, after V lost 5 bases and J lost 8 bases. Germline values: CDR1 MNHNY, CDR2 SVGAGI (reference sequence). CDR3 nucleotide sequence: TGTGCCAGCAGTCGGGACTACCAGGACATTCAGTACTTC. Encoded protein: CASSRDYQDIQYF.

This clone has just a few counts. The rearrangement uses TRBV7-2 and TRBJ1-1; TRBD1 matches at 8 bases. CDR3 length: 14 residues. Germline V lookup: CDR1 SGHTA, CDR2 FQGNSA. V shed 7 bases, J shed 8 bases, and the junction held 12 bases outside the gene matches. The DNA for the CDR3 is TGTGCCAGCACCCCCCTCCGGACAGGGACCGAAGCTTTCTTT. Translating it yields CASTPLRTGTEAFF.

This clone appeared a few times. This rearrangement joins TRBV10-2 to TRBJ2-7, with TRBD2 matching over 14 bases. In germline, CDR1 is WSHSY, CDR2 SAAADI. This CDR3 comprises 16 residues. Germline trimming cut 4 bases from V and 0 bases from J; bases unmatched to any gene: 2. The CDR3, as DNA: TGCGCCAGCAGTGGAGGGACTAGCGGGAGCTCCTACGAGCAGTACTTC. It codes for CASSGGTSGSSYEQYF.

The chain has TRBV7-9 and TRBJ2-1; 8 nucleotides line up with TRBD2. The CDR3 length is 17 residues. V lost 2 bases to trimming and J lost 3 bases; unmatched junction nucleotides: 9. Germline V lookup: CDR1 SEHNR, CDR2 FQNEAQ (reference sequence). CDR3 loop: CASSLPPRLAIYNEQFF. The CDR3 nucleotides read TGTGCCAGCAGCTTACCTCCTCGACTAGCGATCTACAATGAGCAGTTCTTC. The variable domain in full, completed from reference TRBV7-9 and TRBJ2-1, reads DTGVSQNPRHKITKRGQNVTFRCDPISEHNRLYWYRQTLGQGPEFLTYFQNEAQLEKSRLLSDRFSAERPKGSFSTLEIQRTEQGDSAMYLCASSLPPRLAIYNEQFFGPGTRLTVL.

CDR3 amino acids: CASSPPRAGELFF. The CDR3 DNA reads as TGTGCCAGCAGCCCTCCCCGGGCCGGGGAGCTGTTTTTT. The rearrangement uses TRBV6-5 and TRBJ2-2, with D unclear. The CDR3 totals 13 residues. Germline lookup yields CDR1 MNHEY and CDR2 SVGAGI. V lost 6 bases to trimming and J lost 6 bases, with 11 bases between them.

This clone was seen only a few times. The chain couples TRBV5-1 to TRBJ2-7; 12 bases are shared with TRBD2. The germline CDR1 and CDR2 sequences are SGHRS and YFSETQ. V lost 1 base, J lost 5 bases, and 10 bases stayed unmatched. CDR3 length: 17 residues. As DNA, the CDR3 is TGCGCCAGCAGCTTGCGATCGACTAGCGGGAGTTACGACGAGCAGTACTTC. Translation: CASSLRSTSGSYDEQYF.

In this sample, this clone turned up a few times. J is TRBJ1-5 and V is TRBV2; D might be TRBD1 (5 bases). V was cut by 3 bases and J by 0 bases, with 9 bases left in between. Germline V gives CDR1 SNHLY, CDR2 FYNNEI. This CDR3 region has 15 residues. CDR3 region: CASSDDRNSNQPQHF. The CDR3 DNA follows: TGTGCCAGCAGTGACGACAGAAATAGCAATCAGCCCCAGCATTTT.

This chain joins TRBV5-4 and TRBJ2-1; the match to TRBD2 covers 8 bases. CDR3 length: 16 residues. CDR1 SGHNT and CDR2 YYREEE come from the germline V gene (reference sequence). The V and J ends lost 4 bases and 0 bases, in that order; junction bases with no gene match: 6. Here the CDR3 reads CASSPATSGSYNEQFF. Written as DNA, the CDR3 is TGTGCCAGCAGCCCAGCTACTAGCGGCTCCTACAATGAGCAGTTCTTC. The full variable domain, completed using reference TRBV5-4 and TRBJ2-1, is ETGVTQSPTHLIKTRGQQVTLRCSSQSGHNTVSWYQQALGQGPQFIFQYYREEENGRGNFPPRFSGLQFPNYSSELNVNALELDDSALYLCASSPATSGSYNEQFFGPGTRLTVL.

The chain's CDR3 is CASSNRDRYEQYF. The CDR3, as DNA: TGCGCCAGCAGCAACCGGGACAGGTACGAGCAGTACTTC. The chain links TRBV5-1 to TRBJ2-7, with 8 bases aligning to TRBD1. The V and J ends lost 4 bases and 4 bases, in that order; junction bases with no gene match: 4. In germline, CDR1 is SGHRS, CDR2 YFSETQ. The CDR3 sequence is 13 residues long.

This clone was detected only a few times. This chain uses TRBV4-3 with TRBJ1-2, with 9 nucleotides matching TRBD1. Per germline, CDR1 LGHNA and CDR2 YSLEER. The CDR3 is 14 residues long. The V gene end was trimmed by 3 bases and the J gene end by 4 bases; junction bases not matched to a gene: 3. The CDR3 here is CASSQDRGTYGYTF. As DNA, the CDR3 is TGCGCCAGCAGCCAGGACAGGGGAACCTATGGCTACACCTTC.

This sequence joins TRBV6-5 and TRBJ2-5; a possible D gene is TRBD1 (6 bases). The germline gives CDR1 MNHEY, CDR2 SVGAGI. The V gene lost 7 bases and the J gene lost 0 bases, with 15 bases spanning the gap. The CDR3 length is 15 residues. The CDR3 here is CASTPPGAYQETQYF. In DNA form, the CDR3 reads TGTGCCAGCACTCCCCCAGGGGCGTACCAAGAGACCCAGTACTTC.

The CDR3 sequence: CASSTGLGIQETQYF. The CDR3 DNA reads TGTGCCAGCAGCACCGGACTAGGAATCCAAGAGACCCAGTACTTC. The chain is built from TRBV7-8 and TRBJ2-5, with 7 nucleotides matching TRBD2. The germline V gene has CDR1 SGHVS and CDR2 FQNEAQ. The CDR3 runs to 15 residues. V trimming: 5 bases; J trimming: 1 base; junction bases outside the gene matches: 7. The variable domain in full, completed from reference TRBV7-8 and TRBJ2-5, reads GAGVSQSPRYKVAKRGQDVALRCDPISGHVSLFWYQQALGQGPEFLTYFQNEAQLDKSGLPSDRFFAERPEGSVSTLKIQRTQQEDSAVYLCASSTGLGIQETQYFGPGTRLLVL.

The chain uses TRBV28 and TRBJ2-7; D is possibly TRBD2 (6 bases). Trimming removed 6 bases from V and 1 base from J, with 13 bases in between. Germline CDR1 reads MDHEN; CDR2 reads SYDVKM. The CDR3 extends over 14 amino acids. The DNA for the CDR3 is TGTGCCAGCAGCATGGGACTGGGATCCTACGAGCAGTACTTC. Translating gives CASSMGLGSYEQYF. Based on the CDR3 plus reference TRBV28 and TRBJ2-7, the full variable domain is DVKVTQSSRYLVKRTGEKVFLECVQDMDHENMFWYRQDPGLGLRLIYFSYDVKMKEKGDIPEGYSVSREKKERFSLILESASTNQTSMYLCASSMGLGSYEQYFGPGTRLTVT.